This T cell receptor beta chain was found in a study of blood T cells in healthy people across ages. This clonotype was observed a handful of times. It was with a sample-barcoded 5' primer and a J-beta primer mix that a second PCR of about 7 to 12 cycles was run. TCRdb reprocessed the 5' RACE reads with MiXCR, giving one entry per CDR3 protein. Of hundreds of thousands of distinct CDR3 sequences in the sample, about 40% are singletons; the top ten hold 20% to 25%. V was pared by 7 bases and J by 0 bases, with 6 bases of the junction left unmatched. The CDR3 has 15 amino acids. The sequence was obtained from a woman aged 55-69 years in good health. What was sequenced was blood. This chain uses TRBV12-3 or TRBV12-4 with TRBJ2-1, with 7 nucleotides matching TRBD1. The CDR3 is CASILTGRSYNEQFF. As DNA, the CDR3 is TGTGCCAGCATACTGACAGGGCGCTCCTACAATGAGCAGTTCTTC.